This is a list of T cell receptor beta chains from one sample in a study of OX40 agonist ivuxolimab in advanced cancers. Assay: immunoSEQ multiplex PCR; the TCRdb copy retains only in-frame clones and omits some. The data hold 35,000 to 55,000 clones, with 82% observed a single time. The sample consisted of CD4+ or CD8+ T cells sorted from blood, taken in a trial of the OX40 agonist ivuxolimab. The receptors derive from an adult with an advanced solid tumor such as melanoma, head and neck, liver or kidney cancer. CDR3s include the opening cysteine and the closing phenylalanine or tryptophan. The size entry is marked missing in some rows and otherwise reads once, few, many or a size class.

clone_size,v_call,j_call,cdr3_length,cdr3_aa
.,TRBV28,TRBJ2-5,15,CASSLNPGGQETQYF
.,TRBV7-9,TRBJ1-5,13,CASSFLDDQPQHF
once,TRBV5-1,TRBJ1-1,15,CASSVGGWMNTEAFF
.,TRBV7-9,TRBJ1-6,14,CASSLDGTNSPLHF
.,TRBV7-2,TRBJ1-2,12,CASRGTTYGYTF
.,TRBV21-1,TRBJ1-2,15,CASSKEWAANYGYTF
.,TRBV6-1,TRBJ2-3,15,CASSEAGGWTDTQYF
.,TRBV7-6,TRBJ2-5,16,CASSLLAGDGRETQYF
.,TRBV30,TRBJ1-4,14,CAWRAGTLNEKLFF
.,TRBV10-3,TRBJ1-2,12,CAISNLQDGYTF
few,TRBV9,TRBJ1-2,13,CASSVATEGGYTF
.,TRBV6-1,TRBJ1-1,14,CASRGDRGRTEAFF
few,TRBV30,TRBJ2-3,14,CAWSVGLGSDTQYF
.,TRBV4-2,TRBJ2-1,13,CASSQDRRTSRFF
.,TRBV9,TRBJ1-3,18,CASSVAMGDVFSGNTIYF
.,TRBV29-1,TRBJ1-1,14,CSVNSGGWGTEAFF
.,TRBV27,TRBJ2-7,14,CASSSKSGGWEQYF
.,TRBV5-6,TRBJ2-7,13,CASSFRAVYEQYF
.,TRBV5-1,TRBJ2-7,15,CASSLLGGTNDEQYF
.,TRBV28,TRBJ2-2,15,CASSFSGANTGELFF
.,TRBV25-1,TRBJ2-7,13,CASISGRAYEQYF
.,TRBV6-5,TRBJ1-1,12,CASSSDRLEAFF
.,TRBV7-6,TRBJ2-5,12,CASSLAEETQYF
.,TRBV14,TRBJ2-3,13,CASSHIITDTQYF
.,TRBV19,TRBJ2-4,14,CASGAQLAKNIQYF
.,TRBV7-9,TRBJ2-3,17,CASSLGSATPRTDTQYF
.,TRBV30,TRBJ1-4,16,CAWSVFRDRASEKLFF
.,TRBV6-6,TRBJ2-7,14,CASTKQGPSYEQYF
.,TRBV5-8,TRBJ2-5,10,CASGIETQYF
.,TRBV5-4,TRBJ2-7,15,CASSKDRLSSYEQYF
once,TRBV7-9,TRBJ2-3,11,CASSSQDTQYF
.,TRBV28,TRBJ1-2,14,CASSGTDSDYGYTF